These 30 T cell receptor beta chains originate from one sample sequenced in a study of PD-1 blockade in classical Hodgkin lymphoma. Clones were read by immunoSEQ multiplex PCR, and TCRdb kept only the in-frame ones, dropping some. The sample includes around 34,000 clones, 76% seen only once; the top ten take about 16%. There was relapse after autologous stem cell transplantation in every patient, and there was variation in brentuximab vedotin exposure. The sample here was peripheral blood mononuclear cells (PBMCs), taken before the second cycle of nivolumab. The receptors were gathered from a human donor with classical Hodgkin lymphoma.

For the CDR3, the DNA is TGTGCAAGTCGCGTGAGTTCAGGGACACGCAATCAGCCCCAGCATTTT. It yields the protein CASRVSSGTRNQPQHF. V and J are TRBV12-2 and TRBJ1-5; TRBD1 is the table's D call and was not checked against the DNA. TRBV12-2 is noted as a pseudogene. The length of the CDR3 is 16 residues.

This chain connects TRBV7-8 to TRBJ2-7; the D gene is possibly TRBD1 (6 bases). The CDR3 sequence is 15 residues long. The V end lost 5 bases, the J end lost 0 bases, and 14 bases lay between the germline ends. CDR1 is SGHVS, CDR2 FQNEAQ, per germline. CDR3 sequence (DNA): TGTGCCAGCAGCCTTACTCTGGGACACTCCTACGAGCAGTACTTC. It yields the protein CASSLTLGHSYEQYF.

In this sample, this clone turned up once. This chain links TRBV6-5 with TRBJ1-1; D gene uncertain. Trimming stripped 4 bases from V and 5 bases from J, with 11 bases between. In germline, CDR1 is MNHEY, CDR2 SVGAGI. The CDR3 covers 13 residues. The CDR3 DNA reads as TGTGCCAGCAGTTCCGTTAGGGAGACTGAAGCTTTCTTT. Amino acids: CASSSVRETEAFF.

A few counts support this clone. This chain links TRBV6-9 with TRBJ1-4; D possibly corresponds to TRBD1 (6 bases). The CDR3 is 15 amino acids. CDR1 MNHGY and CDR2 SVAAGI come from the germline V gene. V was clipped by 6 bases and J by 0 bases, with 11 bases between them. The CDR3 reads CASSTGSATNEKLFF. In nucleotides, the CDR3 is TGTGCCAGCAGCACAGGGAGTGCAACTAATGAAAAACTGTTTTTT.

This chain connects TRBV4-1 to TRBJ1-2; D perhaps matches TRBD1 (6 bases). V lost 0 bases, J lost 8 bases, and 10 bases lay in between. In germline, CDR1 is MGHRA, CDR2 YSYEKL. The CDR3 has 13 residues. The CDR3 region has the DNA TGCGCCAGCAGCCAAGATCGCCAGGGGGGCTACACCTTC. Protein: CASSQDRQGGYTF.

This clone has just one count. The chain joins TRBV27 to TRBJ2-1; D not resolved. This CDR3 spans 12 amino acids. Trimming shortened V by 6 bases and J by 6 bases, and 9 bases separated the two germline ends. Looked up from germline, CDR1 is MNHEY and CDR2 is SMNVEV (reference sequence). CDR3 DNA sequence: TGTGCCAGCAGGAGGACCTCCAATGAGCAGTTCTTC. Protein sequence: CASRRTSNEQFF.

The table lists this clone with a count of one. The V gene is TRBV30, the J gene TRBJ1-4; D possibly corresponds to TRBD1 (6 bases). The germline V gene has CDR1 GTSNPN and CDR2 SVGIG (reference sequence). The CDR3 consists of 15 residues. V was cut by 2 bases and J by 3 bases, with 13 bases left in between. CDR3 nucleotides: TGTGCCTGGAGTTCGCGACAGGTCGCTAATGAAAAACTGTTTTTT. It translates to CAWSSRQVANEKLFF.

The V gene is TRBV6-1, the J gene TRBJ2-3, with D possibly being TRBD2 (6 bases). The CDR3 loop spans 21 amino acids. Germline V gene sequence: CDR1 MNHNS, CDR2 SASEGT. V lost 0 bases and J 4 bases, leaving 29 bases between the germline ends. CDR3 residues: CASSEAPLGSWVAEVPDTQYF. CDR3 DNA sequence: TGTGCCAGCAGTGAAGCCCCCCTAGGCTCATGGGTAGCGGAGGTTCCAGATACGCAGTATTTT.

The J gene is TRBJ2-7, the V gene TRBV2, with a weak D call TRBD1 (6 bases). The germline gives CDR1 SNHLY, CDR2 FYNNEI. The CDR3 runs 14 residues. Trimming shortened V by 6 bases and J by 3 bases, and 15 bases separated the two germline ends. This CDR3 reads CASRSGAMLYEQYF. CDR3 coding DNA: TGTGCCAGCAGATCAGGGGCCATGCTCTACGAGCAGTACTTC.

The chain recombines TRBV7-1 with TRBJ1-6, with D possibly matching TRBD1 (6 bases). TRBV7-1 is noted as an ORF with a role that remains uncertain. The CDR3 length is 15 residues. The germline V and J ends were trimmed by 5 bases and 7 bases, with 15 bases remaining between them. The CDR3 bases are TGTGCCAGCAGCCTCGAAGACAGGAGGAATTCACCCCTCCACTTT. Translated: CASSLEDRRNSPLHF.

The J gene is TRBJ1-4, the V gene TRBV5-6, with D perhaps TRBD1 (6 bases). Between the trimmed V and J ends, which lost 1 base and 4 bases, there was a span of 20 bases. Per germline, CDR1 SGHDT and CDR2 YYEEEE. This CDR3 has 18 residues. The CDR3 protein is CASSLRRQALRLNEKLFF. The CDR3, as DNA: TGTGCCAGCAGCTTGCGTCGACAGGCCCTCAGACTTAATGAAAAACTGTTTTTT.

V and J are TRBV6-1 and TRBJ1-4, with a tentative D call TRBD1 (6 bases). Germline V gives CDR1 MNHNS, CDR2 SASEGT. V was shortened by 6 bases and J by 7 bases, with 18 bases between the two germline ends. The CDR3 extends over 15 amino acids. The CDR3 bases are TGTGCCAGCAGCCCGAGGGGGACACTAGTTGAAAAACTGTTTTTT. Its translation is CASSPRGTLVEKLFF.

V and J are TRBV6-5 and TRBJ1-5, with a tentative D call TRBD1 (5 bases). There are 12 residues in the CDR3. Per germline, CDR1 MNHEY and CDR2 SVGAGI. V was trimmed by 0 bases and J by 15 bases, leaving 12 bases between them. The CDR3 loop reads CASSYSGGSWHF. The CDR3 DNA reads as TGTGCCAGCAGTTACTCGGGGGGGAGTTGGCATTTT.

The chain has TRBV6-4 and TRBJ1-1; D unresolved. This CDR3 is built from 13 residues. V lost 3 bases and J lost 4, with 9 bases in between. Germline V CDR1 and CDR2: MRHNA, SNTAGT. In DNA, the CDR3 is TGTGCCAGCAGTGAATTATCCGGCACTGAAGCTTTCTTT. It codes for CASSELSGTEAFF.

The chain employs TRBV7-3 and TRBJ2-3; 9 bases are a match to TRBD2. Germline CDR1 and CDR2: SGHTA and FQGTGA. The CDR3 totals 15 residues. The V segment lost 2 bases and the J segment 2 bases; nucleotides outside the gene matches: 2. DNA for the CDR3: TGTGCCAGCAGCTTAGCGGGGGGGCCCACAGATACGCAGTATTTT. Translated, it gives CASSLAGGPTDTQYF. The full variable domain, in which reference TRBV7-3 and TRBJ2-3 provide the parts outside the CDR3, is GAGVSQTPSNKVTEKGKYVELRCDPISGHTALYWYRQSLGQGPEFLIYFQGTGAADDSGLPNDRFFAVRPEGSVSTLKIQRTERGDSAVYLCASSLAGGPTDTQYFGPGTRLTVL.

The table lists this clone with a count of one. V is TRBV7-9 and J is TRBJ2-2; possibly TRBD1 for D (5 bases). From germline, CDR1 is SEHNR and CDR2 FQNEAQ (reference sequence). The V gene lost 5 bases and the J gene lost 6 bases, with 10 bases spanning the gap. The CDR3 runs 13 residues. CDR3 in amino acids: CASSRRGAGELFF. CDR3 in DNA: TGTGCCAGCAGCCGAAGGGGCGCCGGGGAGCTGTTTTTT.

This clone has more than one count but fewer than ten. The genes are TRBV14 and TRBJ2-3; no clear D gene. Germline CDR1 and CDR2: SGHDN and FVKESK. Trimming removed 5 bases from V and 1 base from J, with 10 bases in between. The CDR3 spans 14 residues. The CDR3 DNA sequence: TGTGCCAGCAGCATGGGCATCGGCACAGATACGCAGTATTTT. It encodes CASSMGIGTDTQYF.

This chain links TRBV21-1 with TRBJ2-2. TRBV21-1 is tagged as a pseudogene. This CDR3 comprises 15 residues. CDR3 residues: CASSTRTGNTGELFF. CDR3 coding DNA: TGTGCCAGCAGCACCCGGACGGGGAACACCGGGGAGCTGTTTTTT.

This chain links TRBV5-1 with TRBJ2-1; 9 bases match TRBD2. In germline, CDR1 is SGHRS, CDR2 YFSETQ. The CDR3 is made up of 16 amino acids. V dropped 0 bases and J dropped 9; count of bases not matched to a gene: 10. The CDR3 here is CASSLVASGAVGEQFF. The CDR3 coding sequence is TGCGCCAGCAGCTTGGTGGCTAGCGGGGCCGTCGGTGAGCAGTTCTTC.

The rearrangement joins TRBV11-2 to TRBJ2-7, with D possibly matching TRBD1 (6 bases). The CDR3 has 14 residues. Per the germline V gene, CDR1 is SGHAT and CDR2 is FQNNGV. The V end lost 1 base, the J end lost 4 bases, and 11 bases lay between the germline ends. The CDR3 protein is CASSLALGGYEQYF. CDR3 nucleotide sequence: TGTGCCAGCAGCTTAGCCTTAGGGGGTTACGAGCAGTACTTC.

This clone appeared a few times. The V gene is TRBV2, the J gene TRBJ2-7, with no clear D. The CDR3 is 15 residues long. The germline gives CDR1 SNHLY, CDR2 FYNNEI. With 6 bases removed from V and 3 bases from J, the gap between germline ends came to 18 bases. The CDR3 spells CASRGGPTRNYEQYF. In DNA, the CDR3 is TGTGCCAGCAGGGGCGGACCTACGCGGAACTACGAGCAGTACTTC.

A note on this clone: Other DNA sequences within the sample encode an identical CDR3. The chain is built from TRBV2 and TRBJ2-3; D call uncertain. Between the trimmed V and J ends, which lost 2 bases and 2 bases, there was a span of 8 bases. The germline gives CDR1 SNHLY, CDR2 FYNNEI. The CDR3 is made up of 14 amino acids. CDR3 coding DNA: TGTGCCAGCAGTGAAAGCTGGTCCACAGATACGCAGTATTTT. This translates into CASSESWSTDTQYF.

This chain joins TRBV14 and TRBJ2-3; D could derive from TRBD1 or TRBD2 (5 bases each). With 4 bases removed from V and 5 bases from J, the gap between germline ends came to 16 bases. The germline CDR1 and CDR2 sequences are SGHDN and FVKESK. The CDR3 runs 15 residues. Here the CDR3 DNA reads TGTGCCAGCAGCCTAGGGGACGGCAGTGTAGATACGCAGTATTTT. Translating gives CASSLGDGSVDTQYF.

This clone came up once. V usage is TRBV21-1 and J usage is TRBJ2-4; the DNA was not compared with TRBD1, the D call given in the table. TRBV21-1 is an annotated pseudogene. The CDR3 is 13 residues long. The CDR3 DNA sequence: TGTGCCAGCAGCACTTTACAGGGGGACATTCAGTACTTC. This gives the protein CASSTLQGDIQYF.

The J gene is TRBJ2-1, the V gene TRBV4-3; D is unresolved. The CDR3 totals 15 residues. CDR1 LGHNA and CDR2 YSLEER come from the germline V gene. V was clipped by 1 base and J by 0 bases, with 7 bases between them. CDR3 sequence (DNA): TGCGCCAGCAGCCAAGGCAGGAGCTCCTACAATGAGCAGTTCTTC. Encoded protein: CASSQGRSSYNEQFF.

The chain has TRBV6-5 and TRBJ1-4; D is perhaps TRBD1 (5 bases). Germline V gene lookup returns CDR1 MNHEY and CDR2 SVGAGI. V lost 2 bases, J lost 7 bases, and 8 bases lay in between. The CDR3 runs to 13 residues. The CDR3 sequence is CASSYGASEKLFF. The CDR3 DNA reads TGTGCCAGCAGTTACGGGGCGAGTGAAAAACTGTTTTTT.

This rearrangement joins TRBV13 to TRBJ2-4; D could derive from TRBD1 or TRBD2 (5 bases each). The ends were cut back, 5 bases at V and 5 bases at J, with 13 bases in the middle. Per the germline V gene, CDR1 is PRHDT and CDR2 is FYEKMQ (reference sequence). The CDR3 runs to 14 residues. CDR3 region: CASSMGPDQNIQYF. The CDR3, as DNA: TGTGCCAGCAGCATGGGACCAGACCAAAACATTCAGTACTTC.

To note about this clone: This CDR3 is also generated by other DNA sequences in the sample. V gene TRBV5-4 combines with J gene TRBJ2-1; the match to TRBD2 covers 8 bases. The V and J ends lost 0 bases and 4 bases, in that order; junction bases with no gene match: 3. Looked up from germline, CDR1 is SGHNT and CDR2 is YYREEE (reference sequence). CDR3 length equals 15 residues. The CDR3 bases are TGTGCCAGCAGCTTGGGGGCGGGGGGATACAATGAGCAGTTCTTC. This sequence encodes CASSLGAGGYNEQFF.

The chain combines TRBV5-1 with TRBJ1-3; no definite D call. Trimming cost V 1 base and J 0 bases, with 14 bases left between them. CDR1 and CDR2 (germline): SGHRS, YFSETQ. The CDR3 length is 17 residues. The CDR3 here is CASSLPELTASGNTIYF. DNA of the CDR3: TGCGCCAGCAGCTTGCCTGAGTTGACGGCCTCTGGAAACACCATATATTTT.

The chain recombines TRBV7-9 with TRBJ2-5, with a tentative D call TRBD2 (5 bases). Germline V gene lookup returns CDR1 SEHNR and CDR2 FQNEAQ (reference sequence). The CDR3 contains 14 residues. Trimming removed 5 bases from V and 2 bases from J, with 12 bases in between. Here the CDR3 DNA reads TGTGCCAGCAGCCCTCTTCGGGGACAAGAGACCCAGTACTTC. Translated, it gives CASSPLRGQETQYF.